The clone carrying this TCR beta chain has a count of ten or more. The sample is drawn from a study of blood T cell repertoires in COVID-19. Generated by immunoSEQ multiplex PCR, the TCRdb table keeps only in-frame clones and is missing some. Among over 350,000 clones listed, around 89% were seen once. Looked up from germline, CDR1 is LNHNV and CDR2 is YYDKDF (reference sequence). Trimming took 0 bases from V and 4 from J, leaving 11 bases between them. This CDR3 is 15 amino acids long. Symptom resolution, clearance, or two negative PCRs marked the recovered donors of Cohort 3. The chain joins TRBV15 to TRBJ2-3, with D possibly being TRBD2 (6 bases). The sequenced sample was PBMCs or T cells enriched from blood (not recorded which). This receptor was taken from a woman between 18 and 29 years old who had recovered from COVID-19. The CDR3 DNA is TGTGCCACCAGCAGAGAAGGGACTGCATCAGATACGCAGTATTTT. Translating gives CATSREGTASDTQYF.